A selection of T cell receptor beta chains follows, all from one sample in a study of PD-1 blockade in classical Hodgkin lymphoma. Some clones are missing from TCRdb's copy, which holds only in-frame ones; the method was immunoSEQ multiplex PCR. The repertoire includes about 20,000 clones, around 73% of them detected once, and roughly a quarter sits in the top ten. Sample: peripheral blood mononuclear cells (PBMCs), taken before the second cycle of nivolumab. The receptors shown here come from a human donor with classical Hodgkin lymphoma. The CDR3 runs from the conserved cysteine through the conserved F or W. Each record gives: CDR3 protein, CDR3 DNA, clone size, V gene, D gene, J gene. A D gene is named only where the DNA matches it firmly. The listing skips clone size in some rows; elsewhere it reads once, few, many or a size class.

CASSRPTGGSEKLFF | TGTGCCAGCAGCAGACCGACAGGGGGTTCTGAAAAACTGTTTTTT | NA | TRBV7-8 | TRBD1 | TRBJ1-4
CASSLRGWDTEAFF | TGCGCCAGCAGCTTAAGGGGATGGGACACTGAAGCTTTCTTT | once | TRBV5-1 | NA | TRBJ1-1
CATSISKGYGYTF | TGTGCCACCAGCATCTCAAAGGGGTATGGCTACACCTTC | NA | TRBV15 | NA | TRBJ1-2
CASSQDPGANYGYTF | TGTGCCAGCAGCCAAGATCCAGGCGCTAACTATGGCTACACCTTC | NA | TRBV14 | NA | TRBJ1-2
CASSIVRDQETQYF | TGTGCCAGTAGTATAGTACGGGACCAAGAGACCCAGTACTTC | NA | TRBV19 | NA | TRBJ2-5
CASSIVAGGSTDTQYF | TGTGCCAGCTCAATTGTAGCGGGAGGAAGCACAGATACGCAGTATTTT | NA | TRBV18 | TRBD2 | TRBJ2-3
CASSLQQEGGYTF | TGCGCCAGCAGCTTGCAACAGGAGGGGGGCTACACCTTC | NA | TRBV5-1 | NA | TRBJ1-2
CATCNIGGDTEAFF | TGTGCCACCTGCAATATCGGAGGGGACACTGAAGCTTTCTTT | NA | TRBV6-1 | NA | TRBJ1-1
CASSEWLGYTF | TGTGCCAGCAGTGAATGGCTTGGCTACACCTTC | NA | TRBV2 | NA | TRBJ1-2
CASTLTGGAETQYF | TGTGCCAGCACCCTGACAGGGGGCGCTGAGACCCAGTACTTC | NA | TRBV6-5 | TRBD1 | TRBJ2-5
CASSERREREQYF | TGCGCCAGCAGTGAGCGGCGGGAGCGCGAGCAGTACTTC | NA | TRBV10-1 | TRBD2 | TRBJ2-7
CAISESTRGSGGSYEQYF | TGTGCCATCAGTGAGTCGACTCGGGGTAGCGGAGGGTCCTACGAGCAGTACTTC | NA | TRBV10-3 | NA | TRBJ2-7
CASSARDSRETEAFF | TGTGCCAGCAGTGCCAGGGACAGCCGAGAAACTGAAGCTTTCTTT | medium-sized | TRBV6-1 | TRBD1 | TRBJ1-1
CASSELNSGNTIYF | TGTGCCAGCAGTGAACTAAACTCTGGAAACACCATATATTTT | few | TRBV6-1 | NA | TRBJ1-3
CASTHRRENETQYF | TGTGCCAGCACCCACCGTCGGGAGAACGAGACCCAGTACTTC | few | TRBV7-9 | NA | TRBJ2-5
CASSLSGPSKNEQFF | TGTGCCAGCAGCTTGTCGGGCCCTAGCAAGAATGAGCAGTTCTTC | NA | TRBV5-4 | NA | TRBJ2-1
CASSQAPYNEQFF | TGTGCCAGCAGCCAAGCACCCTACAATGAGCAGTTCTTC | NA | TRBV14 | NA | TRBJ2-1
CASSQDPSQQYF | TGTGCCAGCAGCCAAGATCCCTCCCAGCAGTACTTC | NA | TRBV4-2 | NA | TRBJ2-7
CASSLDGRARETQYF | TGTGCCAGCAGCTTGGACGGACGGGCCCGTGAGACCCAGTACTTC | NA | TRBV7-9 | NA | TRBJ2-5
CASSSTSSGYTF | TGTGCCAGCAGTTCGACATCGAGTGGCTACACCTTC | medium-sized | TRBV27 | NA | TRBJ1-2
CSVEQGYEQYF | TGCAGCGTTGAACAGGGTTACGAGCAGTACTTC | NA | TRBV29-1 | NA | TRBJ2-7
CSVELGLGTEAFF | TGCAGCGTTGAATTGGGGTTAGGGACTGAAGCTTTCTTT | NA | TRBV29-1 | NA | TRBJ1-1
CASSLVPYGDSYYGYTF | TGTGCCAGCAGCTTAGTTCCCTACGGAGATTCGTACTATGGCTACACCTTC | few | TRBV7-9 | NA | TRBJ1-2
CASSQGAVGLGSYNEQFF | TGCGCCAGCAGCCAAGGGGCCGTCGGATTGGGCTCCTACAATGAGCAGTTCTTC | NA | TRBV4-1 | NA | TRBJ2-1
CASSLKLATSTDTQYF | TGTGCCAGCAGCCTCAAACTTGCTACTAGCACAGATACGCAGTATTTT | NA | TRBV7-9 | NA | TRBJ2-3
CASSLVAGDNTEAFF | TGTGCCAGCAGCTTAGTTGCAGGAGATAACACTGAAGCTTTCTTT | NA | TRBV11-1 | NA | TRBJ1-1
CASSYSGAVSTYEQYF | TGTGCCAGCAGTTACTCGGGAGCGGTCTCTACCTACGAGCAGTACTTC | NA | TRBV6-5 | NA | TRBJ2-7
CASSLRSETQYF | TGTGCCAGCAGCCTTCGCTCTGAGACCCAGTACTTC | NA | TRBV7-9 | NA | TRBJ2-5
CASSLALAPLAGGREQYF | TGCGCCAGCAGCTTGGCCCTTGCCCCCCTAGCGGGAGGTAGGGAGCAGTACTTC | once | TRBV5-1 | TRBD2 | TRBJ2-7
CATSRNVDFGRTNEQYF | TGTGCCACCAGCAGAAACGTAGACTTCGGGAGGACCAACGAGCAGTACTTC | NA | TRBV15 | TRBD2 | TRBJ2-7
CASSILRGVNEKLFF | TGTGCCAGTAGTATACTTCGAGGGGTGAATGAAAAACTGTTTTTT | NA | TRBV19 | NA | TRBJ1-4
CSVEDSGNEQFF | TGCAGCGTTGAAGATAGTGGGAATGAGCAGTTCTTC | NA | TRBV29-1 | NA | TRBJ2-1
CASSASQWFEQFF | TGTGCCAGCAGCGCCAGTCAGTGGTTTGAGCAGTTCTTC | few | TRBV9 | NA | TRBJ2-1
CATSGGHYEQYF | TGTGCCACCAGCGGGGGACACTACGAGCAGTACTTC | medium-sized | TRBV15 | NA | TRBJ2-7
CASSQTGVGEQYF | TGTGCCAGCAGTCAAACAGGGGTGGGCGAGCAGTACTTC | NA | TRBV6-5 | TRBD1 | TRBJ2-7
CASSQDLQSGGETQYF | TGTGCCAGCAGCCAAGATCTACAATCCGGCGGGGAGACCCAGTACTTC | few | TRBV4-2 | NA | TRBJ2-5
CASSGWTSGSSLEQYF | TGTGCCAGTAGTGGTTGGACTAGCGGGAGCTCCCTCGAGCAGTACTTC | NA | TRBV19 | TRBD2 | TRBJ2-7
CASSDSGNSYNEQFF | TGTGCCAGCAGCGACAGCGGAAACTCCTACAATGAGCAGTTCTTC | NA | TRBV13 | NA | TRBJ2-1
CASSPTVGQGNEKLFF | TGTGCCAGCTCCCCTACCGTTGGACAGGGCAATGAAAAACTGTTTTTT | NA | TRBV18 | TRBD1 | TRBJ1-4
CASSPRTGTNQPQHF | TGTGCCAGCAGTCCCCGGACGGGGACCAATCAGCCCCAGCATTTT | NA | TRBV28 | NA | TRBJ1-5
CAISSGEAGQPQHF | TGTGCCATCAGCTCGGGGGAGGCCGGTCAGCCCCAGCATTTT | NA | TRBV6-5 | NA | TRBJ1-5